This entry lists 8 T cell receptor beta chains sequenced from one sample in a study of blood T cells in healthy people across ages. A sample-barcoded 5' primer and a J-beta primer mix were used in a second PCR of about 7 to 12 cycles. TCRdb recomputed calls from the 5' RACE reads with MiXCR, one row per CDR3 protein. The profile shows around 870,000 distinct CDR3 sequences, 29% of them singletons. The sequencing input was blood. Source of these receptors: a woman aged 80 or older in good health.

Concerning this clonotype: A read error is possible here, since a much larger clone lies one base away. As DNA, the CDR3 is TGTGCCGGCAGTTTACTGCAGGGGGATGGCTACACCTTC. Encoded protein: CAGSLLQGDGYTF. This chain joins TRBV12-3 or TRBV12-4 and TRBJ1-2; 7 nucleotides align to TRBD1. This CDR3 has 13 residues.

About this clonotype itself: This may be a read error: a much more frequent sequence differs by one nucleotide. The chain recombines TRBV27 with TRBJ2-7; no clear D. CDR1 is MNHEY, CDR2 SMNVEV, per germline (reference sequence). The CDR3 length is 14 residues. The CDR3 bases are TGTGCCAGCAGTTTGGGGTACCGCTCCTGCGAGCAGTACTTC. It codes for CASSLGYRSCEQYF.

The chain is built from TRBV11-2 and TRBJ2-1; D may match TRBD1 or TRBD2 (5 bases each). V was trimmed by 0 bases and J by 13 bases, leaving 22 bases between them. CDR3 length: 16 residues. Germline V gene data show CDR1 as SGHAT and CDR2 as FQNNGV. The DNA of the CDR3 is TGTGCCAGCAGCTTAGATTCGGGGACGGTGGGAGAGACCCAGTTCTTC. Translation: CASSLDSGTVGETQFF. The full variable domain, completed using reference TRBV11-2 and TRBJ2-1, is EAGVAQSPRYKIIEKRQSVAFWCNPISGHATLYWYQQILGQGPKLLIQFQNNGVVDDSQLPKDRFSAERLKGVDSTLKIQPAKLEDSAVYLCASSLDSGTVGETQFFGPGTRLTVL.

The table lists this clonotype with many counts. The rearrangement joins TRBV6-5 to TRBJ2-7; D is undetermined. The CDR3 runs 14 residues. Germline CDR1 reads MNHEY; CDR2 reads SVGAGI. V was cut by 2 bases and J by 2 bases, with 10 bases left in between. The CDR3 is CASSYGQRTYEQYF. CDR3 DNA: TGTGCCAGCAGTTACGGTCAGCGAACCTACGAGCAGTACTTC.

With respect to this clonotype: The junction shows a germline mismatch at one end, possibly a read error. This chain links TRBV20-1 with TRBJ2-4; possible D gene TRBD1, 6 bases. The CDR3 loop spans 15 amino acids. In germline, CDR1 is DFQATT, CDR2 SNEGSKA (reference sequence). The CDR3 here is CSARERGFAKNIQYF. DNA of the CDR3: TGCAGTGCCAGAGAGAGGGGGTTCGCCAAAAACATTCAGTACTTC.

The rearrangement links TRBV30 to TRBJ1-6, with a possible D match to TRBD1 (6 bases). The CDR3 totals 12 residues. V was shortened by 4 bases and J by 7 bases, with 8 bases between the two germline ends. CDR1 GTSNPN and CDR2 SVGIG come from the germline V gene (reference sequence). The CDR3 protein is CAWNRDNSPLHF. The CDR3 DNA reads TGTGCCTGGAACAGGGACAATTCACCCCTCCACTTT.

The chain joins TRBV20-1 to TRBJ1-6, with 8 bases identical to TRBD1. CDR1 and CDR2 from the germline V gene are DFQATT and SNEGSKA (reference sequence). The CDR3 sequence is 13 residues long. J was trimmed by 9 bases and V by 6 bases; bases with no gene match: 7. CDR3 coding DNA: TGCAGTGCCGGACAGGGATTAGGTTCACCCCTCCACTTT. It translates to CSAGQGLGSPLHF.

This clonotype was picked up a small number of times. The chain employs TRBV3-1 and TRBJ1-6; D is possibly TRBD1 (6 bases). CDR3 length equals 16 residues. V was cut by 0 bases and J by 4 bases, with 10 bases left in between. Germline-derived CDR1 and CDR2 are LGHDT and YNNKEL (reference sequence). CDR3 coding DNA: TGTGCCAGCAGCCAAGAGGCAGGGGCTTATAATTCACCCCTCCACTTT. This translates into CASSQEAGAYNSPLHF.